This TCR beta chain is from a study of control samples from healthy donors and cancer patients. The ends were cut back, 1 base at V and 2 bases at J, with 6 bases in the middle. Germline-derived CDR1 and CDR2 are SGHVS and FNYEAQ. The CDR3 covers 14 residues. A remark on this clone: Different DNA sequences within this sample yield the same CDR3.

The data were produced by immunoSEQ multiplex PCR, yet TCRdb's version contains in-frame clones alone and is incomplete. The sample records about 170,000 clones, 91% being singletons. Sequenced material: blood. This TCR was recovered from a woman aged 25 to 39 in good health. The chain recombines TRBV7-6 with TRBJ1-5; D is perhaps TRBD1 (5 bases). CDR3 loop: CASSLGGGNQPQHF. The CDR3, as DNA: TGTGCCAGCAGCTTAGGGGGGGGCAATCAGCCCCAGCATTTT. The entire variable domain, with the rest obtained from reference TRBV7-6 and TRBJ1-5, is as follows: GAGVSQSPRYKVTKRGQDVALRCDPISGHVSLYWYRQALGQGPEFLTYFNYEAQQDKSGLPNDRFSAERPEGSISTLTIQRTEQRDSAMYRCASSLGGGNQPQHFGDGTRLSIL.